Each of the 29 T cell receptor beta chains below was sequenced from the same sample in a study of T cells in localized non-small cell lung cancer. The data were produced by immunoSEQ multiplex PCR, yet TCRdb's version contains in-frame clones alone and is incomplete. Of 20,000 to 25,000 clones in the sample, 85% to 90% are singletons; the top ten hold about 7%. This material consisted of peripheral blood, taken before any cancer treatment. These receptors all come from a male donor at least 60 years old with stage I squamous cell lung carcinoma.

The rearrangement links TRBV5-1 to TRBJ1-1; D perhaps matches TRBD1 (6 bases). V lost 4 bases to trimming and J lost 5 bases, with 15 bases between them. Germline CDR1 reads SGHRS; CDR2 reads YFSETQ. The CDR3 contains 14 residues. The CDR3 DNA sequence: TGCGCCAGCAGCGAGGGACAAGGGGGAACTGAAGCTTTCTTT. This sequence encodes CASSEGQGGTEAFF.

The chain uses TRBV6-5 and TRBJ1-6, with D possibly TRBD1 on 6 matching bases. Germline V gene data show CDR1 as MNHEY and CDR2 as SVGAGI. The CDR3 totals 14 residues. V lost 2 bases and J 9 bases, leaving 11 bases between the germline ends. Here the CDR3 DNA reads TGTGCCAGCAGTTACGGGGGGGGCTTTTCACCCCTCCACTTT. It specifies CASSYGGGFSPLHF.

The V gene is TRBV9, the J gene TRBJ1-3; D is uncertain. Germline CDR1 and CDR2: SGDLS and YYNGEE. The CDR3 length is 14 residues. Trimming took 0 bases from V and 0 from J, leaving 4 bases between them. In DNA form, the CDR3 reads TGTGCCAGCAGCGTAGACCCCTCTGGAAACACCATATATTTT. Its protein product is CASSVDPSGNTIYF.

This chain connects TRBV6-4 to TRBJ1-5, with D hard to call. The germline V and J ends were trimmed by 7 bases and 0 bases, with 13 bases remaining between them. CDR1 is MRHNA and CDR2 is SNTAGT in the germline V gene. The CDR3 is 15 amino acids. CDR3 region: CASTPPQFSNQPQHF. CDR3 sequence (DNA): TGTGCCAGCACTCCCCCCCAATTTAGCAATCAGCCCCAGCATTTT.

The rearrangement uses TRBV19 and TRBJ2-3; a possible D gene is TRBD1 (6 bases). This CDR3 region has 13 residues. Trimming took off 9 bases at V and 0 bases at J, with 10 bases between the two ends. CDR1 is LNHDA and CDR2 is SQIVND in the germline V gene (reference sequence). CDR3 sequence: CASRDISTDTQYF. In DNA, the CDR3 is TGTGCCAGCCGGGACATCAGCACAGATACGCAGTATTTT.

This rearrangement joins TRBV19 to TRBJ1-5; no reliable D call. V was pared by 2 bases and J by 0 bases, with 8 bases between. The CDR3 covers 15 residues. Germline-derived CDR1 and CDR2 are LNHDA and SQIVND (reference sequence). The CDR3, as DNA: TGTGCCAGTAGTATACAAGCGTATAGCAATCAGCCCCAGCATTTT. Amino acid sequence: CASSIQAYSNQPQHF.

This sequence joins TRBV30 and TRBJ2-5, with D maybe TRBD2 (7 bases). Germline CDR1 is GTSNPN and CDR2 is SVGIG (reference sequence). The CDR3 is 12 amino acids. Trimming pared 8 bases from V and 4 bases from J, leaving 14 bases between. CDR3 nucleotides: TGTGCCCTAAGGGGGGGCCTAGAGACCCAGTACTTC. Amino acid sequence: CALRGGLETQYF.

The chain has TRBV7-2 and TRBJ2-6; 7 bases map to TRBD1. The germline V gene has CDR1 SGHTA and CDR2 FQGNSA. The CDR3 has 17 amino acids. After removal of 5 bases from V and 4 bases from J, the junction contained 11 bases not matched to a gene. The CDR3 DNA is TGTGCCAGCAGCCGGGACAGTCCCTTAGGCGGGGCCAACGTCCTGACTTTC. It specifies CASSRDSPLGGANVLTF.

The CDR3 nucleotides read TGTGCCATCAGTGACCCCCGGGACGGACCCTACGAGCAGTACTTC. Translation gives CAISDPRDGPYEQYF. V is TRBV10-3 and J is TRBJ2-7; D may correspond to TRBD1 or TRBD2 (5 bases each). From germline, CDR1 is ENHRY and CDR2 SYGVKD. Trimming cost V 3 bases and J 2 bases, with 14 bases left between them. The CDR3 has 15 residues.

This clone was picked up one time. This rearrangement joins TRBV6-1 to TRBJ1-2; 7 bases fit TRBD1. Germline CDR1 is MNHNS and CDR2 is SASEGT. The ends lost 4 bases at V and 3 bases at J; junction bases unmatched: 2. The CDR3 has 13 amino acids. This CDR3 reads CASSAGQDYGYTF. The CDR3 nucleotides read TGTGCCAGCAGTGCCGGACAGGACTATGGCTACACCTTC.

Written as DNA, the CDR3 is TGTGCCAGTAGTCCAGAGGGGGCACATGCTGAAGCTTTCTTT. Translation gives CASSPEGAHAEAFF. V is TRBV19 and J is TRBJ1-1, with TRBD1 identical over 7 bases. This CDR3 is 14 amino acids long. Germline values: CDR1 LNHDA, CDR2 SQIVND (reference sequence). The ends lost 5 bases at V and 6 bases at J; junction bases unmatched: 9.

This clone was recorded once. V and J are TRBV29-1 and TRBJ1-2; D not resolved. The V gene's germline CDR1 is SQVTM and CDR2 ANQGSEA. The CDR3 is 12 amino acids. The germline V and J ends were trimmed by 3 bases and 4 bases, with 9 bases remaining between them. CDR3 residues: CSVEAEGYGYTF. Written as DNA, the CDR3 is TGCAGCGTTGAGGCCGAGGGCTATGGCTACACCTTC. The full variable domain, with the rest looked up from reference TRBV29-1 and TRBJ1-2, is SAVISQKPSRDICQRGTSLTIQCQVDSQVTMMFWYRQQPGQSLTLIATANQGSEATYESGFVIDKFPISRPNLTFSTLTVSNMSPEDSSIYLCSVEAEGYGYTFGSGTRLTVV.

V and J are TRBV6-5 and TRBJ1-1; D call uncertain. The V gene's germline CDR1 is MNHEY and CDR2 SVGAGI. V was cut by 0 bases and J by 1 base, with 6 bases left in between. This CDR3 spans 14 amino acids. CDR3: CASSYSGRNTEAFF. In DNA form, the CDR3 reads TGTGCCAGCAGTTACTCGGGCAGGAACACTGAAGCTTTCTTT.

The chain is built from TRBV11-1 and TRBJ1-3; TRBD1 is a possible D gene (6 bases). V lost 1 base and J lost 2, with 21 bases in between. CDR1 is SGHAT, CDR2 FQDESV, per germline (reference sequence). This CDR3 comprises 19 residues. CDR3 sequence: CASSLEGEGTAITGNTIYF. The DNA of the CDR3 is TGTGCCAGCAGCTTAGAGGGGGAGGGGACGGCTATAACTGGAAACACCATATATTTT.

The CDR3, as DNA: TGTGCCAGCAGCAAATCGGGGACCTCGGCTTCCTACGAGCAGTACTTC. Translation gives CASSKSGTSASYEQYF. The chain links TRBV13 to TRBJ2-7; D possibly uses TRBD1 or TRBD2 (5 bases each). The CDR3 runs to 16 residues. The ends were cut back, 5 bases at V and 1 base at J, with 18 bases in the middle. The V gene's germline CDR1 is PRHDT and CDR2 FYEKMQ (reference sequence).

The chain joins TRBV4-1 to TRBJ2-5; D is unclear. The V end lost 1 base, the J end lost 7 bases, and 13 bases lay between the germline ends. In germline, CDR1 is MGHRA, CDR2 YSYEKL. The CDR3 is 14 residues long. Here the CDR3 reads CASSQGLTDGTQYF. The CDR3 bases are TGCGCCAGCAGCCAAGGCCTCACCGACGGGACCCAGTACTTC.

The chain uses TRBV7-8 and TRBJ1-1; possible D gene TRBD1, 5 bases. The V gene lost 5 bases and the J gene lost 5 bases, with 15 bases spanning the gap. This CDR3 spans 14 amino acids. CDR1 and CDR2 from the germline V gene are SGHVS and FQNEAQ. CDR3: CASSQGIRGTEAFF. The CDR3 bases are TGTGCCAGCAGCCAAGGGATCCGGGGGACTGAAGCTTTCTTT.

This clone was picked up a small number of times. The chain employs TRBV29-1 and TRBJ1-1; TRBD1 is a possible D gene (5 bases). The V gene lost 7 bases and the J gene lost 0 bases, with 15 bases spanning the gap. Germline V gene sequence: CDR1 SQVTM, CDR2 ANQGSEA. The CDR3 contains 14 residues. The CDR3 protein is CSAWDGRMNTEAFF. CDR3 nucleotide sequence: TGCAGCGCTTGGGACGGTCGAATGAACACTGAAGCTTTCTTT.

This chain links TRBV7-2 with TRBJ1-2; TRBD1 is a possible D gene (5 bases). V lost 5 bases, J lost 6 bases, and 22 bases lay in between. Germline values: CDR1 SGHTA, CDR2 FQGNSA. This CDR3 is 16 amino acids long. The DNA for the CDR3 is TGTGCCAGCAGCCCACATAGAGCCGGGGGGAAAGATGGCTACACCTTC. Encoded protein: CASSPHRAGGKDGYTF. Full variable domain (missing parts from reference TRBV7-2 and TRBJ1-2): GAGVSQSPSNKVTEKGKDVELRCDPISGHTALYWYRQSLGQGLEFLIYFQGNSAPDKSGLPSDRFSAERTGGSVSTLTIQRTQQEDSAVYLCASSPHRAGGKDGYTFGSGTRLTVV.

The J gene is TRBJ1-1, the V gene TRBV7-9; 9 bases agree with TRBD1. The V segment lost 3 bases and the J segment 7 bases; nucleotides outside the gene matches: 9. The germline CDR1 and CDR2 sequences are SEHNR and FQNEAQ (reference sequence). The CDR3 contains 15 residues. The CDR3 coding sequence is TGTGCCAGCAGCTTGACAGGGGGACGTAAGGGTGAAGCTTTCTTT. Translation: CASSLTGGRKGEAFF.

The chain is built from TRBV28 and TRBJ1-5; possible D gene TRBD1, 5 bases. V was trimmed by 4 bases and J by 0 bases, leaving 13 bases between them. The length of the CDR3 is 16 residues. Germline V gene sequence: CDR1 MDHEN, CDR2 SYDVKM. CDR3 coding DNA: TGTGCCAGCAGTTCAAGGGACGGTCATAGCAATCAGCCCCAGCATTTT. Translated: CASSSRDGHSNQPQHF.

The count of this clone is one. The V call is TRBV9, the J call TRBJ2-1, with D perhaps being TRBD1 or TRBD2 (5 bases each). Trimming took 5 bases from V and 3 from J, leaving 15 bases between them. In germline, CDR1 is SGDLS, CDR2 YYNGEE. The CDR3 runs to 15 residues. This CDR3 is CASSKTGRNYNEQFF. DNA for the CDR3: TGTGCCAGCAGTAAGACGGGACGGAACTACAATGAGCAGTTCTTC.

The V call is TRBV6-9, the J call TRBJ1-5; 8 nucleotides line up with TRBD1. Trimming removed 5 bases from V and 5 bases from J; junction bases left unmatched: 11. Germline values: CDR1 MNHGY, CDR2 SVAAGI. The CDR3 contains 16 residues. In nucleotides, the CDR3 is TGTGCCAGCAGTGGGGGGACAGGCGTTTTTCATCAGCCCCAGCATTTT. Translated: CASSGGTGVFHQPQHF.

The table lists this clone with a count of one. At one end, the junction sequence differs from germline, possibly due to a read error. V usage is TRBV6-1 and J usage is TRBJ1-1; D uncertain. From germline, CDR1 is MNHNS and CDR2 SASEGT. The CDR3 covers 13 residues. CDR3: CACRTKGNTEAFF. The CDR3, as DNA: TGTGCCTGCAGGACTAAAGGGAACACTGAAGCTTTCTTT.

This sequence joins TRBV5-4 and TRBJ1-5, with 7 bases matching TRBD1. Germline values: CDR1 SGHNT, CDR2 YYREEE (reference sequence). This CDR3 has 16 amino acids. J was trimmed by 4 bases and V by 0 bases; bases with no gene match: 7. CDR3 amino acids: CASSLGIPGGNQPQHF. As DNA, the CDR3 is TGTGCCAGCAGCTTGGGGATTCCAGGGGGGAATCAGCCCCAGCATTTT.

In its sample, this clone was seen once. The gene calls are TRBV6-5 and TRBJ1-1; D remains ambiguous. Germline V CDR1 and CDR2: MNHEY, SVGAGI. Between the trimmed V and J ends, which lost 5 bases and 1 base, there was a span of 8 bases. The CDR3 loop spans 13 amino acids. The CDR3 region has the DNA TGTGCCAGCAGTCTGCTTAAGAACACTGAAGCTTTCTTT. Translated: CASSLLKNTEAFF.

The chain combines TRBV5-4 with TRBJ2-7, with TRBD1 matching 10 bases. This CDR3 comprises 15 residues. Germline CDR1 is SGHNT and CDR2 is YYREEE (reference sequence). V dropped 0 bases and J dropped 7; count of bases not matched to a gene: 7. This CDR3 reads CASSLEWTGGEEQYF. Here the CDR3 DNA reads TGTGCCAGCAGCTTGGAATGGACAGGGGGGGAGGAGCAGTACTTC.

This rearrangement joins TRBV5-1 to TRBJ2-5, with D possibly matching TRBD1 (6 bases). V lost 4 bases and J lost 5, with 15 bases in between. The CDR3 length is 14 residues. Germline CDR1 is SGHRS and CDR2 is YFSETQ. The CDR3: CASSGRQVGETQYF. The DNA for the CDR3 is TGCGCCAGCAGCGGCCGACAGGTAGGGGAGACCCAGTACTTC.

This clone was found once. The genes are TRBV7-2 and TRBJ1-2, with 8 bases fitting TRBD1. Germline V gene data show CDR1 as SGHTA and CDR2 as FQGNSA. The trim removed 4 bases at V and 1 base at J, leaving 8 bases unmatched. This CDR3 is built from 16 residues. The CDR3 loop reads CASSSPGGVGNYGYTF. DNA of the CDR3: TGTGCCAGCAGCTCCCCAGGGGGCGTGGGTAACTATGGCTACACCTTC. Based on the CDR3 plus reference TRBV7-2 and TRBJ1-2, the full variable domain is GAGVSQSPSNKVTEKGKDVELRCDPISGHTALYWYRQSLGQGLEFLIYFQGNSAPDKSGLPSDRFSAERTGGSVSTLTIQRTQQEDSAVYLCASSSPGGVGNYGYTFGSGTRLTVV.